Given below is one T cell receptor (beta chain) in context. What it recognizes is unknown. These data are taken from a study of T cell responses to AZD1222 COVID-19 vaccine. Findings of the study overall: After two AZD1222 doses, spike-specific TCR breadth and depth rose versus day 0. Close to half of all spike-specific TCRs reportedly target regions of the variants that are unmutated. After the peak T cell response, and only then, were repertoires sampled.

The table came from immunoSEQ multiplex PCR; TCRdb's copy has only in-frame clones and leaves some out. Counted here are about 130,000 clones, approximately 90% occurring once; the ten biggest clones make up 9.5%. The source was peripheral blood, collected 28 days after the second AZD1222 dose. This TCR derives from an adult who received the AZD1222 COVID-19 vaccine.

CDR3 in amino acids: CASARTQGSYEKLFF. CDR3 bases: TGTGCCAGCGCCCGGACCCAGGGATCGTATGAAAAACTGTTTTTT. V and J are TRBV6-5 and TRBJ1-4; possibly TRBD1 for D (5 bases). Germline CDR1 and CDR2: MNHEY and SVGAGI. V was clipped by 8 bases and J by 6 bases, with 19 bases between them. The CDR3 has 15 residues.